The 20 T cell receptor beta chains below all came from one sample that was sequenced in a study of T-cell reconstitution after alpha-beta-depleted transplantation in children. Unique molecular identifiers were incorporated during preparation of the TCRbeta library. TCRdb re-derived calls from the PCR reads in MiXCR, one entry per CDR3 protein. The sample yields fewer than 400,000 distinct CDR3 sequences, approximately 20% seen once. This material consisted of PBMCs from the stem cell graft donor, taken from the stem cell graft. These receptors were obtained from a human donor who donated a stem cell graft to a child with acute myeloid leukemia.

The chain recombines TRBV20-1 with TRBJ2-2; D is possibly TRBD2 (6 bases). Deletions cut 6 bases from V and 3 bases from J, with 14 bases between. From germline, CDR1 is DFQATT and CDR2 SNEGSKA (reference sequence). This CDR3 contains 14 residues. Here the CDR3 DNA reads TGCAGTGCCGCCTCGGGGACTCACACCGGGGAGCTGTTTTTT. This codes for CSAASGTHTGELFF.

The genes are TRBV24-1 and TRBJ2-1; D uncertain. V lost 3 bases to trimming and J lost 6 bases, with 11 bases between them. The CDR3 is 14 residues long. Germline V gene sequence: CDR1 KGHDR, CDR2 SFDVKD. CDR3: CATSDPLGSNEQFF. CDR3 DNA: TGTGCCACCAGTGATCCCTTAGGTAGCAATGAGCAGTTCTTC.

The chain employs TRBV29-1 and TRBJ2-3; unclear D gene. Germline V lookup: CDR1 SQVTM, CDR2 ANQGSEA. The V gene lost 7 bases and the J gene lost 2 bases, with 7 bases spanning the gap. The CDR3 extends over 11 amino acids. The CDR3 sequence is CSGGDTDTQYF. CDR3 sequence (DNA): TGCAGCGGTGGGGACACAGATACGCAGTATTTT.

This clonotype has a count of ten or more. This chain connects TRBV29-1 to TRBJ1-1; 8 positions agree with TRBD1. Germline V gene sequence: CDR1 SQVTM, CDR2 ANQGSEA. The CDR3 loop spans 12 amino acids. Losses at the gene ends were 6 bases for V and 1 base for J; bases not matched to a gene: 1. The CDR3 protein is CSVGTGNTEAFF. CDR3 DNA sequence: TGCAGCGTAGGGACAGGGAACACTGAAGCTTTCTTT.

The rearrangement links TRBV12-3 or TRBV12-4 to TRBJ2-2; D unclear. CDR3 size: 12 residues. Trimming cost V 6 bases and J 7 bases, with 9 bases left between them. The CDR3 loop reads CASSQGIGELFF. For the CDR3, the DNA is TGTGCCAGCAGCCAAGGGATCGGGGAGCTGTTTTTT.

The chain employs TRBV7-9 and TRBJ2-7; D may be TRBD1 (5 bases). The germline gives CDR1 SEHNR, CDR2 FQNEAQ (reference sequence). This CDR3 has 15 residues. V was trimmed by 2 bases and J by 1 base, leaving 12 bases between them. CDR3 coding DNA: TGTGCCAGCAGCTTAAGGGCAGGGATATCCTACGAGCAGTACTTC. This encodes CASSLRAGISYEQYF.

The sample holds many counts of this clonotype. This chain uses TRBV29-1 with TRBJ2-1; tentative D call: TRBD2 (5 bases). Between the trimmed V and J ends, which lost 2 bases and 10 bases, there was a span of 15 bases. Germline V gives CDR1 SQVTM, CDR2 ANQGSEA. This CDR3 contains 13 residues. CDR3 loop: CSVESLARGEQFF. The CDR3 nucleotides read TGCAGCGTTGAATCCCTAGCCCGCGGGGAGCAGTTCTTC.

The J gene is TRBJ1-4, the V gene TRBV12-3 or TRBV12-4; 9 bases match TRBD1. With V trimmed by 2 bases and J by 8 bases, 9 bases remained unmatched. The CDR3 contains 16 residues. The DNA for the CDR3 is TGTGCCAGCAGTTTAATGGGGATCGGGACAGGGGAAAAACTGTTTTTT. Its protein product is CASSLMGIGTGEKLFF.

The table lists this clonotype with a count of one. This rearrangement joins TRBV5-1 to TRBJ2-6; D not resolved. V lost 6 bases and J 0 bases, leaving 19 bases between the germline ends. The CDR3 loop spans 18 amino acids. Germline assignment: CDR1 SGHRS and CDR2 YFSETQ. The CDR3 nucleotides read TGCGCCAGCATCCTGGACCGTACACCCCTCTCTGGGGCCAACGTCCTGACTTTC. Translation: CASILDRTPLSGANVLTF.

Only a few counts were recorded for this clonotype. The rearrangement joins TRBV12-3 or TRBV12-4 to TRBJ2-6; a possible D gene is TRBD1 (6 bases). Trimming left V 4 bases short and J 3 bases short, with 10 bases between. CDR3 length: 15 residues. In DNA form, the CDR3 reads TGTGCCAGCAGTTCAACAGGGAATGGGGCCAACGTCCTGACTTTC. The encoded protein is CASSSTGNGANVLTF.

Only a few counts were recorded for this clonotype. CDR3 nucleotide sequence: TGTGCCAGCAGCGTAGGGTGGACGGTGGTCGAGCAGTACTTC. Translating it yields CASSVGWTVVEQYF. The rearrangement uses TRBV9 and TRBJ2-7, with D hard to call. This CDR3 comprises 14 residues. The germline gives CDR1 SGDLS, CDR2 YYNGEE. The V end lost 0 bases, the J end lost 6 bases, and 13 bases lay between the germline ends. Supplemented by reference TRBV9 and TRBJ2-7, the full variable domain reads DSGVTQTPKHLITATGQRVTLRCSPRSGDLSVYWYQQSLDQGLQFLIQYYNGEERAKGNILERFSAQQFPDLHSELNLSSLELGDSALYFCASSVGWTVVEQYFGPGTRLTVT.

The rearrangement uses TRBV7-2 and TRBJ2-1; D perhaps matches TRBD2 (6 bases). Trimming removed 5 bases from V and 0 bases from J, with 17 bases in between. Germline lookup yields CDR1 SGHTA and CDR2 FQGNSA. This CDR3 has 17 amino acids. CDR3 bases: TGTGCCAGCAGCCCCCATGCGTTAGCGGTCTCCTACAATGAGCAGTTCTTC. It yields the protein CASSPHALAVSYNEQFF.

The J gene is TRBJ2-1, the V gene TRBV12-3 or TRBV12-4, with D maybe TRBD2 (5 bases). Trimming shortened V by 6 bases and J by 1 base, and 16 bases separated the two germline ends. The CDR3 has 16 residues. CDR3 region: CASSVTPPGSYNEQFF. The DNA of the CDR3 is TGTGCCAGCAGCGTAACCCCTCCGGGGTCCTACAATGAGCAGTTCTTC.

V and J are TRBV3-1 and TRBJ2-3; TRBD2 agrees at 8 bases. Germline-derived CDR1 and CDR2 are LGHDT and YNNKEL (reference sequence). Trimming cost V 6 bases and J 6 bases; bases outside gene matches: 20. The CDR3 sequence is 18 residues long. The CDR3 DNA follows: TGTGCCAGCAGTTTATTCATGAGCGGGAGACTTACAATGGATACGCAGTATTTT. Translating it yields CASSLFMSGRLTMDTQYF.

The rearrangement joins TRBV2 to TRBJ2-7; 8 nucleotides line up with TRBD1. The CDR3 consists of 16 residues. The germline V gene has CDR1 SNHLY and CDR2 FYNNEI. V lost 4 bases to trimming and J lost 6 bases; unmatched junction nucleotides: 14. The CDR3 region is CASSGIGVDRESEQYF. Written as DNA, the CDR3 is TGTGCCAGCAGTGGGATAGGCGTGGACAGGGAGAGCGAGCAGTACTTC.

This clonotype was recorded only once. The chain is built from TRBV6-2 or TRBV6-3 and TRBJ2-2, with unresolved D. The CDR3 has 13 residues. Germline values: CDR1 MNHEY, CDR2 SVGEGT. Trimming left V 6 bases short and J 5 bases short, with 10 bases between. The CDR3, as DNA: TGTGCCAGCAGCCAAACCGAAACCGGGGAGCTGTTTTTT. It translates to CASSQTETGELFF.

There are a few counts of this clonotype. This chain links TRBV28 with TRBJ1-1; D call uncertain. Trimming shortened V by 4 bases and J by 4 bases, and 7 bases separated the two germline ends. Germline CDR1 MDHEN, CDR2 SYDVKM. The CDR3 loop spans 12 amino acids. As DNA, the CDR3 is TGTGCCAGCAGTTCCACAGCCACTGAAGCTTTCTTT. As protein: CASSSTATEAFF.

This clonotype was seen only a few times. V and J are TRBV9 and TRBJ1-1; weak D call: TRBD1 (5 bases). This CDR3 is 14 amino acids long. The germline V gene has CDR1 SGDLS and CDR2 YYNGEE. V gave up 3 bases and J gave up 1 base, with 10 bases separating them. CDR3 sequence reads: CASSAGRGNTEAFF. The CDR3, as DNA: TGTGCCAGCAGCGCGGGACGGGGGAACACTGAAGCTTTCTTT.

The rearrangement uses TRBV4-1 and TRBJ2-7; perhaps TRBD2 as D (6 bases). Per germline, CDR1 MGHRA and CDR2 YSYEKL. V was cut by 1 base and J by 7 bases, with 14 bases left in between. The CDR3 length is 14 residues. CDR3 sequence (DNA): TGCGCCAGCAGCCAAGTAGCGGCTGAACGGGAGCAGTACTTC. Protein: CASSQVAAEREQYF.

The sample holds a few counts of this clonotype. The V call is TRBV2, the J call TRBJ2-3; 12 positions agree with TRBD2. Germline CDR1 and CDR2: SNHLY and FYNNEI. The V and J ends lost 3 bases and 8 bases, in that order; junction bases with no gene match: 6. The CDR3 sequence is 15 residues long. CDR3 sequence: CASSEPSGRAGTQYF. CDR3 nucleotide sequence: TGTGCCAGCAGTGAGCCTAGCGGGAGGGCCGGTACGCAGTATTTT.